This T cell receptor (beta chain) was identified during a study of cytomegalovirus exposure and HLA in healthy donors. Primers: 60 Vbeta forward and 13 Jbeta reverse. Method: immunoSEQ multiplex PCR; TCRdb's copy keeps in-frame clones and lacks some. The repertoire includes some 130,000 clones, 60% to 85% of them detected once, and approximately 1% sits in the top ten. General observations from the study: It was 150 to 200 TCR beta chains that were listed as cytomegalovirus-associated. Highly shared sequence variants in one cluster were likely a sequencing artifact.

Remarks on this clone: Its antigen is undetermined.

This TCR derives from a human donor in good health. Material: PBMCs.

This chain's CDR3 is CASSEWRGGRSKFF. As DNA, the CDR3 is TGTGCCAGCAGTGAATGGCGGGGGGGCCGTTCTAAGTTCTTC. The chain joins TRBV6-5 to TRBJ2-1, with TRBD2 matching over 9 bases. Per germline, CDR1 MNHEY and CDR2 SVGAGI. This CDR3 has 14 residues. V was pared by 5 bases and J by 14 bases, with 13 bases of the junction left unmatched.